One and the same sample provided the 20 T cell receptor beta chains below, sequenced in a study of identical twins. MiXCR, applied by TCRdb to the 5' RACE reads, yields one record per CDR3 protein. The sample holds about 240,000 distinct CDR3 sequences; about 13% are singletons and the top ten take 3.5% to 5%. This sample also appeared in a second study, on yellow fever vaccine responses in identical twins.

The sequencing input was memory (CD45RO+) T cells sorted from blood. The receptors originated from a woman under 30 in good health.

This chain joins TRBV19 and TRBJ2-5; 14 positions match TRBD2. Trimming took 5 bases from V and 5 from J; bases not matched to a gene: 7. Germline CDR1 is LNHDA and CDR2 is SQIVND (reference sequence). The CDR3 loop spans 16 amino acids. CDR3 region: CASSLGTSGRLETQYF. CDR3 DNA sequence: TGTGCCAGTAGTCTCGGGACTAGCGGGAGACTGGAGACCCAGTACTTC.

This clonotype was observed a handful of times. The V call is TRBV7-9, the J call TRBJ2-7; D possibly corresponds to TRBD2 (5 bases). Germline V lookup: CDR1 SEHNR, CDR2 FQNEAQ (reference sequence). CDR3 length equals 14 residues. The V gene lost 0 bases and the J gene lost 2 bases, with 8 bases spanning the gap. CDR3 amino acids: CASSLAEGTYEQYF. In nucleotides, the CDR3 is TGTGCCAGCAGCTTAGCTGAGGGAACCTACGAGCAGTACTTC.

The chain joins TRBV9 to TRBJ1-1; a possible D gene is TRBD1 (6 bases). Trimming pared 0 bases from V and 0 bases from J, leaving 9 bases between. Germline V gene data show CDR1 as SGDLS and CDR2 as YYNGEE. The CDR3 spans 15 residues. Written as DNA, the CDR3 is TGTGCCAGCAGCGTAGAGGACAGAATGAACACTGAAGCTTTCTTT. Its translation: CASSVEDRMNTEAFF. Full variable domain (missing parts from reference TRBV9 and TRBJ1-1): DSGVTQTPKHLITATGQRVTLRCSPRSGDLSVYWYQQSLDQGLQFLIQYYNGEERAKGNILERFSAQQFPDLHSELNLSSLELGDSALYFCASSVEDRMNTEAFFGQGTRLTVV.

This clonotype showed up just a few times. The chain links TRBV5-6 to TRBJ2-3, with D unresolved. V was cut by 4 bases and J by 2 bases, with 11 bases left in between. The CDR3 spans 14 residues. Per germline, CDR1 SGHDT and CDR2 YYEEEE. The CDR3 loop reads CASSVTQTTDTQYF. In nucleotides, the CDR3 is TGTGCCAGCAGCGTGACTCAAACCACAGATACGCAGTATTTT.

This clonotype occurred many times. CDR3 sequence: CASSFYSRVHKDTQYF. Written as DNA, the CDR3 is TGTGCCAGCAGCTTTTATTCTCGTGTTCACAAAGATACGCAGTATTTT. This rearrangement joins TRBV5-6 to TRBJ2-3; D gene ambiguous. V was pared by 2 bases and J by 5 bases, with 18 bases between. The CDR3 runs 16 residues. CDR1 and CDR2 (germline): SGHDT, YYEEEE.

This clonotype was observed a handful of times. V usage is TRBV10-2 and J usage is TRBJ2-1; 11 nucleotides agree with TRBD2. The CDR3 is made up of 15 amino acids. In germline, CDR1 is WSHSY, CDR2 SAAADI. After removal of 8 bases from V and 7 bases from J, the junction contained 10 bases not matched to a gene. The CDR3 bases are TGCGCCAGCTCTGAACTAGCGGGAGTCGGGAATGAGCAGTTCTTC. This translates into CASSELAGVGNEQFF.

The chain has TRBV6-2 or TRBV6-3 and TRBJ2-2; possible D gene TRBD1, 6 bases. The CDR3 covers 18 residues. The germline V gene has CDR1 MNHEY and CDR2 SVGEGT. V shed 7 bases and J shed 3 bases, with 24 bases lying between them. The CDR3 loop reads CASTTLVGAYKYTGELFF. CDR3 in DNA: TGTGCCAGCACCACCCTAGTGGGGGCGTACAAATACACCGGGGAGCTGTTTTTT.

The sample holds a few counts of this clonotype. The chain links TRBV6-5 to TRBJ2-6; D remains unclear. Per the germline V gene, CDR1 is MNHEY and CDR2 is SVGAGI. V was trimmed by 0 bases and J by 1 base, leaving 4 bases between them. The CDR3 is made up of 15 amino acids. CDR3 protein: CASSYSESGANVLTF. For the CDR3, the DNA is TGTGCCAGCAGTTACTCGGAATCTGGGGCCAACGTCCTGACTTTC.

This clonotype was recorded at least ten times. This rearrangement joins TRBV19 to TRBJ2-5, with TRBD2 identical over 12 bases. J was trimmed by 4 bases and V by 6 bases; bases with no gene match: 0. The CDR3 length is 13 residues. Per the germline V gene, CDR1 is LNHDA and CDR2 is SQIVND (reference sequence). Written as DNA, the CDR3 is TGTGCCAGTAGGGGACTAGCGGGAGAGACCCAGTACTTC. Its translation is CASRGLAGETQYF.

The chain is built from TRBV3-1 and TRBJ2-7; 9 nucleotides agree with TRBD2. The germline V gene has CDR1 LGHDT and CDR2 YNNKEL (reference sequence). This CDR3 region has 16 residues. Trimming at V came to 4 bases and at J to 4 bases, leaving 11 bases not matched to a gene. The DNA of the CDR3 is TGTGCCAGCAGCCGGGAGCCTAGCGGGATTTCGTACGAGCAGTACTTC. Protein: CASSREPSGISYEQYF.

The chain couples TRBV28 to TRBJ1-4; D is undetermined. V was shortened by 6 bases and J by 7 bases, with 18 bases between the two germline ends. CDR3 size: 15 residues. Germline-derived CDR1 and CDR2 are MDHEN and SYDVKM. The CDR3 loop reads CASSPVQLVGEKLFF. The CDR3 nucleotides are TGTGCCAGCAGCCCGGTTCAATTAGTGGGTGAAAAACTGTTTTTT.

The CDR3 nucleotides are TGTGCCAGCAGCTTAGGCAGCAATGGAAATCAGCCCCAGCATTTT. This gives the protein CASSLGSNGNQPQHF. The chain combines TRBV7-6 with TRBJ1-5, with D hard to call. This CDR3 has 15 amino acids. V was clipped by 1 base and J by 4 bases, with 11 bases between them. Germline loops: CDR1 SGHVS, CDR2 FNYEAQ.

V and J are TRBV29-1 and TRBJ2-1; D is undetermined. The V end was cut by 4 bases, the J end by 7 bases, with 8 bases between. Germline V CDR1 and CDR2: SQVTM, ANQGSEA. The CDR3 totals 11 residues. The CDR3 nucleotides are TGCAGCGTTGCGACGTCGAATGAGCAGTTCTTC. This sequence encodes CSVATSNEQFF.

This clonotype was observed a few times. This chain connects TRBV6-5 to TRBJ2-3; 13 nucleotides align to TRBD2. The length of the CDR3 is 19 residues. The trim removed 3 bases at V and 4 bases at J, leaving 13 bases unmatched. Germline-derived CDR1 and CDR2 are MNHEY and SVGAGI. The CDR3 nucleotides are TGTGCCAGCAGTTATGGGGGGACTAGCGGGACTATTCGGGCAGATACGCAGTATTTT. Amino acid sequence: CASSYGGTSGTIRADTQYF.

The chain carries TRBV7-3 and TRBJ2-4; the match to TRBD1 covers 8 bases. This CDR3 comprises 13 residues. Germline V CDR1 and CDR2: SGHTA, FQGTGA. J lost 15 bases, V lost 5 bases, and 12 bases had no gene match. CDR3: CASSASRTGSLYF. For the CDR3, the DNA is TGTGCCAGCAGCGCATCTCGGACAGGGTCACTGTACTTC.

The chain joins TRBV7-8 to TRBJ2-7; D perhaps matches TRBD1 (5 bases). The V end lost 0 bases, the J end lost 3 bases, and 12 bases lay between the germline ends. Germline values: CDR1 SGHVS, CDR2 FQNEAQ. There are 15 residues in the CDR3. The DNA of the CDR3 is TGTGCCAGCAGCTTAGCGGAAGACAGTTTCTACGAGCAGTACTTC. Encoded protein: CASSLAEDSFYEQYF. The full variable domain, completed using reference TRBV7-8 and TRBJ2-7, is GAGVSQSPRYKVAKRGQDVALRCDPISGHVSLFWYQQALGQGPEFLTYFQNEAQLDKSGLPSDRFFAERPEGSVSTLKIQRTQQEDSAVYLCASSLAEDSFYEQYFGPGTRLTVT.

This clonotype came up many times. The chain recombines TRBV4-3 with TRBJ2-5; D possibly matches TRBD1 or TRBD2 (5 bases each). The CDR3 length is 15 residues. Germline V gene sequence: CDR1 LGHNA, CDR2 YSLEER. Trimming left V 4 bases short and J 5 bases short, with 17 bases between. Here the CDR3 reads CASSPARDGSETQYF. In DNA, the CDR3 is TGCGCCAGCAGCCCAGCCAGGGACGGATCCGAGACCCAGTACTTC.

This clonotype was detected many times. This chain links TRBV20-1 with TRBJ2-7; D gene uncertain. This CDR3 spans 13 amino acids. Germline V gene lookup returns CDR1 DFQATT and CDR2 SNEGSKA (reference sequence). V lost 5 bases and J lost 1, with 12 bases in between. CDR3 sequence (DNA): TGCAGTGCTGCCAACCCTAAGTCCTACGAGCAGTACTTC. This gives the protein CSAANPKSYEQYF.

This rearrangement joins TRBV9 to TRBJ2-1; 9 positions agree with TRBD2. The CDR3 loop spans 19 amino acids. The germline gives CDR1 SGDLS, CDR2 YYNGEE. With 3 bases clipped from V and 5 bases from J, the junction kept 18 bases outside the gene matches. The CDR3 loop is CASSAYCLILPSGDNEQFF. In DNA form, the CDR3 reads TGTGCCAGCAGCGCCTATTGCCTAATATTGCCTAGCGGGGACAATGAGCAGTTCTTC.

The chain couples TRBV20-1 to TRBJ2-2; the D gene is possibly TRBD2 (6 bases). Per the germline V gene, CDR1 is DFQATT and CDR2 is SNEGSKA (reference sequence). Trimming stripped 5 bases from V and 2 bases from J, with 12 bases between. There are 14 residues in the CDR3. The CDR3 bases are TGCAGTGCTTGGGACTCATACAACACCGGGGAGCTGTTTTTT. Protein product: CSAWDSYNTGELFF.